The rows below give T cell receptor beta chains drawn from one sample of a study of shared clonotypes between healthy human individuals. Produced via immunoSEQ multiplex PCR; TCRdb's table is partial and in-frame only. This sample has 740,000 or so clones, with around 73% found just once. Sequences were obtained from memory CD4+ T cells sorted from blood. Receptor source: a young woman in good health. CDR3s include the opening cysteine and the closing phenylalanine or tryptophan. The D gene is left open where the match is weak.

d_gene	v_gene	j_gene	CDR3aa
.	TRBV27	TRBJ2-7	CASGKVQGLSDEQYF
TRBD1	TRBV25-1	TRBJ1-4	CASSPGTGGREKLFF
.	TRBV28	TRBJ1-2	CASSRGEGSDYGYTF
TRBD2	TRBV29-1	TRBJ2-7	CSVEHPAGDEQYF
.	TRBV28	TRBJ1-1	CATQARWNTEAFF
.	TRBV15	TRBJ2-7	CATSSLWGQSYEQYF
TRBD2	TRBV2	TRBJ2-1	CASRPGGNYNEQFF
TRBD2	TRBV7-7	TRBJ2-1	CASSPTGTSGYNEQFF
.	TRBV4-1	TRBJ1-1	CASSQGQKEAFF
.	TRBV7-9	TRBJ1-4	CASSRSRDNEKLFF
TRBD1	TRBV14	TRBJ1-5	CASSQVDGTGGSNQPQHF
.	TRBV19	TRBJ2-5	CASSIRDSETQYF
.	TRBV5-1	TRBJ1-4	CASSPIAGRGSNEKLFF
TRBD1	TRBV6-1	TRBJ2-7	CASDRVRNEQYF
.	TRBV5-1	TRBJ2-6	CASRSGANVLTF
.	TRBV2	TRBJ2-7	CASSSVRTYEQYF
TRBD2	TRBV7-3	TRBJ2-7	CASSLVSTSGTYEQYF
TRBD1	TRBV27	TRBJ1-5	CASRLQGANNQPQHF
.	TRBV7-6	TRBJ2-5	CASSLGQGTTQYF
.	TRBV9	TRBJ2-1	CASSEGTRSYNEQFF
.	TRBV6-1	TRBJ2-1	CASSASGRGEQFF
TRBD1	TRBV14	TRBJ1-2	CASSRGTDYGYTF
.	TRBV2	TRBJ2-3	CASSEAEAEDTQYF
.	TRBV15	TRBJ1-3	CATSAKQSGNTIYF
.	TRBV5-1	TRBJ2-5	CASSPEPGRETQYF
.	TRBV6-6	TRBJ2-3	CASIRRASTSDTQYF
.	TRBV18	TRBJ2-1	CASSPPAGNLGNEQFF
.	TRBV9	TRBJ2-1	CASSATGTPVGDEQFF
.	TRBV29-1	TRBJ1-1	CSAGGPAEAFF
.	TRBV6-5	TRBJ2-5	CASSYSRVAETQYF
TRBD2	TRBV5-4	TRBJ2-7	CASSYAGTSGSYEQYF
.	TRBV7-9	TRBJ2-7	CASSPKAYEQYF
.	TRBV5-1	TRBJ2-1	CASSSGTTSSYNEQFF